Presented here are 20 T cell receptor beta chains from one specimen sequenced in a study of T-cell memory formation after mild COVID-19. Each CDR3 protein gets one entry after TCRdb re-called the 5' RACE reads with MiXCR. The sample consists of 400,000 to 450,000 distinct CDR3 sequences, 18% of them appearing once. The sequenced material came from PBMCs or a T cell subset sorted from them (not recorded which). Source of these receptors: a man between 18 and 29 years old who had mild COVID-19 (a few samples of this study predate the infection). Cell type and time point are not known.

The chain carries TRBV6-5 and TRBJ1-1; 8 bases agree with TRBD1. Per germline, CDR1 MNHEY and CDR2 SVGAGI. The CDR3 loop spans 15 amino acids. Trimming removed 2 bases from V and 0 bases from J; junction bases left unmatched: 2. The CDR3 bases are TGTGCCAGCAGTTACGGCAGGGGGCTGAACACTGAAGCTTTCTTT. This codes for CASSYGRGLNTEAFF.

Written as DNA, the CDR3 is TGTGCCAGCAGCGGCTGGACAGAGAAAATTCCTAACTATGGCTACACCTTC. Its translation is CASSGWTEKIPNYGYTF. The genes are TRBV9 and TRBJ1-2; D might be TRBD1 (6 bases). Trimming pared 3 bases from V and 0 bases from J, leaving 18 bases between. The CDR3 runs to 17 residues. CDR1 and CDR2 (germline): SGDLS, YYNGEE.

This clonotype was counted a few times. This chain connects TRBV30 to TRBJ2-2; D is undetermined. This CDR3 has 12 amino acids. V was cut by 5 bases and J by 5 bases, with 9 bases left in between. Germline assignment: CDR1 GTSNPN and CDR2 SVGIG (reference sequence). CDR3 residues: CAWAGGTGELFF. For the CDR3, the DNA is TGTGCCTGGGCAGGTGGGACCGGGGAGCTGTTTTTT.

The DNA for the CDR3 is TGTGCCAGCACATCCGGGACGTCGGATTCACCCCTCCACTTT. As protein: CASTSGTSDSPLHF. V gene TRBV25-1 combines with J gene TRBJ1-6; TRBD1 is a possible D gene (5 bases). The CDR3 has 14 amino acids. CDR1 and CDR2 (germline): MGHDK, SYGVNS. Trimming took 7 bases from V and 8 from J, leaving 15 bases between them.

The sample holds a few counts of this clonotype. The chain carries TRBV6-5 and TRBJ2-2, with D unclear. The length of the CDR3 is 14 residues. The V end was cut by 0 bases, the J end by 2 bases, with 4 bases between. Per the germline V gene, CDR1 is MNHEY and CDR2 is SVGAGI. DNA for the CDR3: TGTGCCAGCAGTTACTCATTTAACACCGGGGAGCTGTTTTTT. Translation gives CASSYSFNTGELFF.

This clonotype was seen more than once but under ten times. CDR3 sequence: CASGSPTQGLGGNTIYF. CDR3 in DNA: TGTGCTAGTGGTTCGCCGACACAGGGGTTAGGTGGAAACACCATATATTTT. The chain has TRBV12-5 and TRBJ1-3, with TRBD1 identical over 7 bases. This CDR3 is built from 17 residues. Germline CDR1 reads LGHNT; CDR2 reads FRNRAP. The ends lost 4 bases at V and 3 bases at J; junction bases unmatched: 12.

The sample holds a few counts of this clonotype. This chain joins TRBV6-2 or TRBV6-3 and TRBJ2-7, with D possibly matching TRBD1 (5 bases). Between the trimmed V and J ends, which lost 0 bases and 12 bases, there was a span of 15 bases. The CDR3 totals 13 residues. Germline lookup yields CDR1 MNHEY and CDR2 SVGEGT. CDR3 in DNA: TGTGCCAGCAGTTACTCGGGCAGGGCATCAGCGTACGTC. It is translated as CASSYSGRASAYV.

The V and J genes are TRBV6-5 and TRBJ2-5; D is possibly TRBD2 (6 bases). CDR1 and CDR2 from the germline V gene are MNHEY and SVGAGI. This CDR3 has 14 residues. Trimming took off 5 bases at V and 5 bases at J, with 15 bases between the two ends. CDR3 residues: CASSPLYREETQYF. CDR3 DNA sequence: TGTGCCAGCAGTCCGCTCTACCGGGAGGAGACCCAGTACTTC.

The V and J genes are TRBV27 and TRBJ2-3; no clear D. Trimming took 5 bases from V and 7 from J, leaving 7 bases between them. Germline loops: CDR1 MNHEY, CDR2 SMNVEV (reference sequence). This CDR3 is 11 amino acids long. The CDR3 loop reads CASSHLYTQYF. The CDR3 DNA sequence: TGTGCCAGCAGTCACCTTTATACGCAGTATTTT.

The gene calls are TRBV5-4 and TRBJ1-1, with 11 bases aligning to TRBD1. The junction had 8 bases not matched to a gene; V was cut back by 2 bases and J by 5 bases. This CDR3 contains 16 residues. Germline V gives CDR1 SGHNT, CDR2 YYREEE (reference sequence). Written as DNA, the CDR3 is TGTGCCAGCAGCTTATCAGGACAGGGGGCTAGAACTGAAGCTTTCTTT. Translating it yields CASSLSGQGARTEAFF. Full variable domain (rest looked up from reference TRBV5-4 and TRBJ1-1): ETGVTQSPTHLIKTRGQQVTLRCSSQSGHNTVSWYQQALGQGPQFIFQYYREEENGRGNFPPRFSGLQFPNYSSELNVNALELDDSALYLCASSLSGQGARTEAFFGQGTRLTVV.

This clonotype showed up just a few times. V and J are TRBV5-4 and TRBJ1-2, with D maybe TRBD1 (5 bases). Per germline, CDR1 SGHNT and CDR2 YYREEE (reference sequence). V was pared by 0 bases and J by 3 bases, with 12 bases between. The CDR3 consists of 15 residues. The CDR3 here is CASSLGTGEHYGYTF. CDR3 in DNA: TGTGCCAGCAGCTTGGGAACAGGAGAGCACTATGGCTACACCTTC.

This clonotype was seen only a few times. The rearrangement joins TRBV19 to TRBJ1-5; no firm D call. V lost 5 bases and J lost 0, with 5 bases in between. The CDR3 covers 13 residues. Germline V gives CDR1 LNHDA, CDR2 SQIVND (reference sequence). The CDR3 bases are TGTGCCAGTAGTTCCCATAGCAATCAGCCCCAGCATTTT. It specifies CASSSHSNQPQHF.

This clonotype was observed a handful of times. This sequence joins TRBV3-1 and TRBJ2-3, with D hard to call. The CDR3 totals 15 residues. V shed 4 bases and J shed 6 bases, with 17 bases lying between them. Per germline, CDR1 LGHDT and CDR2 YNNKEL (reference sequence). CDR3 region: CASSPAAPIGDTQYF. The CDR3 DNA sequence: TGTGCCAGCAGCCCGGCAGCCCCGATTGGGGATACGCAGTATTTT.

V and J are TRBV15 and TRBJ1-2; D is possibly TRBD1 (6 bases). V was cut by 1 base and J by 4 bases, with 10 bases left in between. The CDR3 contains 14 residues. The germline CDR1 and CDR2 sequences are LNHNV and YYDKDF (reference sequence). The CDR3 spells CATSRGRGPYGYTF. DNA of the CDR3: TGTGCCACCAGCAGAGGTCGGGGGCCCTATGGCTACACCTTC.

Here the CDR3 reads CASSWGQGGPLHF. In DNA, the CDR3 is TGCGCCAGCAGCTGGGGACAGGGTGGACCCCTCCACTTT. The rearrangement links TRBV5-1 to TRBJ1-6, with 9 positions matching TRBD1. The CDR3 spans 13 residues. Germline V gene lookup returns CDR1 SGHRS and CDR2 YFSETQ. J gave up 12 bases and V 3 bases, and 4 bases lay outside the gene matches. The full variable domain, rest sourced from reference TRBV5-1 and TRBJ1-6, is KAGVTQTPRYLIKTRGQQVTLSCSPISGHRSVSWYQQTPGQGLQFLFEYFSETQRNKGNFPGRFSGRQFSNSRSEMNVSTLELGDSALYLCASSWGQGGPLHFGNGTRLTVT.

This clonotype was counted between two and nine times. The rearrangement links TRBV12-3 or TRBV12-4 to TRBJ2-1; 7 bases map to TRBD2. V shed 5 bases, J shed 7 bases, and the junction held 5 bases outside the gene matches. This CDR3 region has 13 residues. The CDR3 reads CASSVRGDNEQFF. The DNA of the CDR3 is TGTGCCAGCAGTGTCCGGGGGGATAATGAGCAGTTCTTC.

This chain uses TRBV2 with TRBJ1-1, with TRBD1 as a possible D gene (6 bases). Germline lookup yields CDR1 SNHLY and CDR2 FYNNEI. The length of the CDR3 is 15 residues. The V gene lost 7 bases and the J gene lost 0 bases, with 15 bases spanning the gap. The CDR3 region has the DNA TGTGCCAGCAAAAAAGGGGGGGACTTGAACACTGAAGCTTTCTTT. Its protein product is CASKKGGDLNTEAFF.

This clonotype was recorded a few times. The CDR3 bases are TGTGCCATCAGATCGCCGGGACAGGGGTCCGGGGAGCTGTTTTTT. It yields the protein CAIRSPGQGSGELFF. The chain employs TRBV10-3 and TRBJ2-2; 10 bases agree with TRBD1. The CDR3 covers 15 residues. Looked up from germline, CDR1 is ENHRY and CDR2 is SYGVKD. The ends lost 6 bases at V and 6 bases at J; junction bases unmatched: 7.

V is TRBV7-9 and J is TRBJ1-5, with 7 bases lining up with TRBD1. The J segment lost 0 bases and the V segment lost 2 bases, leaving 7 bases of the junction unmatched. The CDR3 has 17 residues. Germline CDR1 reads SEHNR; CDR2 reads FQNEAQ (reference sequence). The CDR3 DNA reads TGTGCCAGCAGCTTATTCCGGGGGACAGATAGCAATCAGCCCCAGCATTTT. This encodes CASSLFRGTDSNQPQHF.

The rearrangement joins TRBV20-1 to TRBJ2-1; D is unclear. This CDR3 has 12 amino acids. CDR1 is DFQATT and CDR2 is SNEGSKA in the germline V gene (reference sequence). V shed 3 bases and J shed 5 bases, with 8 bases lying between them. The CDR3 is CSASMVNNEQFF. CDR3 sequence (DNA): TGCAGTGCTAGTATGGTTAACAATGAGCAGTTCTTC.